This T cell receptor beta chain came from a study of blood T cell repertoires in COVID-19. Background on the study: COVID-19 samples from acute and convalescent phases originated in the United States, Italy and Spain. T cells, B-cell-depleted T cells, or PBMCs provided the cDNA or gDNA that served as material.

In the source study's methods: Nucleated cell number was recorded as an estimate derived from reference gene primer amplification. TCRdb's copy holds only in-frame clones and misses some; the assay was immunoSEQ multiplex PCR. V and J calls and clone size are as listed in that table; D and trimming were resolved from the DNA. The sample has about 68,000 clones, 65% to 90% seen once; the top ten hold 1.4%. V was clipped by 1 base and J by 1 base, with 9 bases between them. Germline CDR1 SGHDN, CDR2 FVKESK. The CDR3 length is 15 residues. This clone has just one count. The chain couples TRBV14 to TRBJ2-3; tentatively, D is TRBD2 (5 bases). Sequences were obtained from peripheral blood. The source is a woman aged 60-75 years with acute or convalescent COVID-19. The CDR3 DNA reads as TGTGCCAGCAGCCAAGTTGGAGGTCGCACAGATACGCAGTATTTT. It encodes CASSQVGGRTDTQYF.